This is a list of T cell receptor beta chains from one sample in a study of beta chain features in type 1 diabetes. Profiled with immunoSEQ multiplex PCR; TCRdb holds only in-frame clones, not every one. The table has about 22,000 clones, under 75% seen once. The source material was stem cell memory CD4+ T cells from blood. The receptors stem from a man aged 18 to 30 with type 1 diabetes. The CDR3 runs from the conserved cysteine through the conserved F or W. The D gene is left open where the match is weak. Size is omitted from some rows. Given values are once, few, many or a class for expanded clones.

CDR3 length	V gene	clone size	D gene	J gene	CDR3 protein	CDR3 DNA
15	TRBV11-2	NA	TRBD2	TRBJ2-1	CASSLTSGRSNEQFF	TGTGCCAGCAGCTTAACTAGCGGGAGGTCCAATGAGCAGTTCTTC
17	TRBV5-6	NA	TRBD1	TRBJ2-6	CASSLWTGGSGANVLTF	TGTGCCAGCAGCTTATGGACAGGGGGTTCTGGGGCCAACGTCCTGACTTTC
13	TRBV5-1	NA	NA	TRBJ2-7	CASGTTGSREQYF	TGCGCCAGCGGTACTACAGGTTCGCGCGAGCAGTACTTC
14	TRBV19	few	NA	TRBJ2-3	CASMIGPGLDTQYF	TGTGCCAGTATGATTGGTCCAGGGTTGGATACGCAGTATTTT
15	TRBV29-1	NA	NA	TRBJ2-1	CSVVPPDVSYNEQFF	TGCAGCGTTGTTCCTCCTGATGTGAGCTACAATGAGCAGTTCTTC
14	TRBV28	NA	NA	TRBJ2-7	CASSLWAGTYEQYF	TGTGCCAGCAGTTTATGGGCGGGGACCTACGAGCAGTACTTC
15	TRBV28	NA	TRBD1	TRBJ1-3	CASSLQGAAGNTIYF	TGTGCCAGCAGTTTACAGGGGGCGGCTGGAAACACCATATATTTT
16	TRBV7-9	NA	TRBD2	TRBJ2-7	CASSLGTSGRRNEQYF	TGTGCCAGCAGCTTAGGGACTAGCGGGAGAAGGAACGAGCAGTACTTC
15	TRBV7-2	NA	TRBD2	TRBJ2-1	CASGPRGRAIFEQFF	TGTGCCAGCGGACCTAGAGGGAGGGCCATCTTTGAGCAGTTCTTC
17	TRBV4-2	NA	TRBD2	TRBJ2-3	CASSPGGLAGVGDTQYF	TGTGCCAGCAGCCCGGGCGGACTAGCGGGAGTGGGAGATACGCAGTATTTT
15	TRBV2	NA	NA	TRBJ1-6	CASSDSSSYNSPLHF	TGTGCCAGCAGTGATAGCAGCTCCTATAATTCACCCCTCCACTTT
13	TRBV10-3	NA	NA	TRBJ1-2	CAISEYRDYGYTF	TGTGCCATCAGTGAGTACAGGGACTATGGCTACACCTTC
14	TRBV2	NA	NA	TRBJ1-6	CASSGGDRTSPLHF	TGTGCCAGCAGTGGCGGGGATAGGACTTCACCCCTCCACTTT
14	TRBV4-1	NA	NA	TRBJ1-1	CASSQSFLNTEAFF	TGCGCCAGCAGCCAGTCTTTTTTGAACACTGAAGCTTTCTTT
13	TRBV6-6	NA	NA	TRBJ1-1	CASSKTAYTEAFF	TGTGCCAGCAGTAAGACAGCTTACACTGAAGCTTTCTTT
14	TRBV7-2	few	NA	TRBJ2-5	CASSFDRSQETQYF	TGTGCCAGCAGCTTTGACAGATCCCAAGAGACCCAGTACTTC
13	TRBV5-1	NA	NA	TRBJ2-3	CASKTGSTDTQYF	TGCGCCAGCAAGACTGGGAGCACAGATACGCAGTATTTT
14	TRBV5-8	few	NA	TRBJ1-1	CASSLGVRVTEAFF	TGTGCCAGCAGCTTAGGGGTTAGAGTCACTGAAGCTTTCTTT
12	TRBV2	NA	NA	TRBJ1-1	CASSEEGRRAFF	TGTGCCAGCAGTGAAGAAGGGAGAAGGGCTTTCTTT
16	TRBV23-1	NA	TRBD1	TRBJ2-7	CASSQAQGVGTYEQYF	TGCGCCAGCAGTCAAGCGCAGGGGGTGGGAACCTACGAGCAGTACTTC
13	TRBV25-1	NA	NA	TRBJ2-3	CASSGTSTDTQYF	TGTGCCAGCTCGGGAACTAGCACAGATACGCAGTATTTT
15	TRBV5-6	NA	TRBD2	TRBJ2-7	CASSRGGGLLYEQYF	TGTGCCAGCAGCCGCGGGGGGGGACTTCTATACGAGCAGTACTTC
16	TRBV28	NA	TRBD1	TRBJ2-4	CASSLLGQGMGNIQYF	TGTGCCAGCAGTTTATTAGGACAGGGGATGGGAAACATTCAGTACTTC
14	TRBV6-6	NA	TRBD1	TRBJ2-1	CASSRGQAKGEQFF	TGTGCCAGCAGTAGAGGACAGGCAAAGGGGGAGCAGTTCTTC
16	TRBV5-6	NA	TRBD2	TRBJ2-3	CASSWTSGDLTDTQYF	TGTGCCAGCAGCTGGACTAGCGGGGATCTCACAGATACGCAGTATTTT
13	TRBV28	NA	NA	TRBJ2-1	CASSLWPGNEQFF	TGTGCCAGCAGTTTGTGGCCGGGCAATGAGCAGTTCTTC
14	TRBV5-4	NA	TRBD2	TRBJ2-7	CASSQTAGDYEQYF	TGTGCCAGCAGCCAGACGGCGGGGGACTACGAGCAGTACTTC
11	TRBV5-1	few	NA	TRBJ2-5	CASSSQETQYF	TGCGCCAGCAGCTCACAAGAGACCCAGTACTTC
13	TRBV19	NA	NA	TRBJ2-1	CASGRTDYNEQFF	TGTGCCAGTGGAAGGACAGACTACAATGAGCAGTTCTTC
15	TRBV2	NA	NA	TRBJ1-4	CASSANGGENEKLFF	TGTGCCAGCAGTGCTAATGGGGGCGAGAATGAAAAACTGTTTTTT
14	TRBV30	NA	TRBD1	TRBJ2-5	CALERDRASETQYF	TGTGCCCTGGAAAGAGACAGGGCTTCAGAGACCCAGTACTTC
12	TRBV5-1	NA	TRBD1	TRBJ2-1	CASTTGVDEQFF	TGCGCCAGTACGACAGGGGTGGATGAGCAGTTCTTC
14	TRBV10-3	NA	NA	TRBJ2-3	CAISPGQRTDTQYF	TGTGCCATCAGTCCGGGACAAAGGACAGATACGCAGTATTTT
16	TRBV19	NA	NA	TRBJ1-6	CASSPRFSRVNSPLHF	TGTGCCAGTAGTCCCAGGTTCTCCAGAGTTAATTCACCCCTCCACTTT
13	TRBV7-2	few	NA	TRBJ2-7	CASSSVATYEQYF	TGTGCCAGCAGCTCCGTCGCCACCTACGAGCAGTACTTC
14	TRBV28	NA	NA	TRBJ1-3	CASQTGYSGNTIYF	TGTGCCAGCCAGACGGGATACTCTGGAAACACCATATATTTT
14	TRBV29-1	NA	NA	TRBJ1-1	CSVALDRLNTEAFF	TGCAGCGTTGCTCTTGACAGGTTGAACACTGAAGCTTTCTTT
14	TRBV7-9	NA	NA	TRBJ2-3	CASRLTASTDTQYF	TGTGCCAGCAGACTGACAGCAAGCACAGATACGCAGTATTTT
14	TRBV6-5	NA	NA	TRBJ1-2	CASSTGIRSNGYTF	TGTGCCAGCAGTACTGGTATTAGAAGTAATGGCTACACCTTC
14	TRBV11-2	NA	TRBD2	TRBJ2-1	CASGRGGRYNEQFF	TGTGCCAGCGGCCGGGGGGGCCGCTACAATGAGCAGTTCTTC
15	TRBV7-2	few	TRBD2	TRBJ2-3	CASSLNTSATDTQYF	TGTGCCAGCAGCTTAAATACTAGCGCGACAGATACGCAGTATTTT
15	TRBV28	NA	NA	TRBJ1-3	CASSLIGAAGNTIYF	TGTGCCAGCAGTTTAATAGGGGCAGCTGGAAACACCATATATTTT
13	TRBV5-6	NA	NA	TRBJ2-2	CASSLLNTGELFF	TGTGCCAGCAGCTTACTTAACACCGGGGAGCTGTTTTTT
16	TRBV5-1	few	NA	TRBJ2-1	CASSLNPREHGDEQFF	TGCGCCAGCAGCTTGAACCCTCGGGAACACGGGGATGAGCAGTTCTTC
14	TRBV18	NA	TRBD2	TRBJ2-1	CASSQALASYEQFF	TGTGCCAGCTCCCAGGCACTAGCGTCCTATGAGCAGTTCTTC
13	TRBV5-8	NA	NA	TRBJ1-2	CASSLEPRDGYTF	TGTGCCAGCAGCTTGGAGCCTCGTGATGGCTACACCTTC
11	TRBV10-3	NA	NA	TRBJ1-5	CAISDIQPQHF	TGTGCCATCAGTGATATTCAGCCCCAGCATTTT
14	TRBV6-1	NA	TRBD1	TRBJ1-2	CASNLVDRGDGYTF	TGTGCCAGCAACCTAGTTGACAGGGGGGACGGCTACACCTTC
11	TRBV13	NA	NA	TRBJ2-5	CASSQWPTQYF	TGTGCCAGCAGCCAATGGCCAACCCAGTACTTC
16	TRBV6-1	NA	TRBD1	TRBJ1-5	CASSDMGQGWDQPQHF	TGTGCCAGCAGTGATATGGGACAGGGGTGGGATCAGCCCCAGCATTTT
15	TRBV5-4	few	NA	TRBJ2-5	CASSRTTGSIETQYF	TGTGCCAGCAGCCGCACAACAGGGTCCATAGAGACCCAGTACTTC
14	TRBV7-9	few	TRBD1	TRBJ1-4	CASSLTGAGEKLFF	TGTGCCAGCAGCCTGACAGGGGCGGGTGAAAAACTGTTTTTT
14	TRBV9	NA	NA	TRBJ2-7	CASSPRLGAEQQYF	TGTGCCAGCAGCCCCCGGCTTGGCGCGGAACAGCAGTACTTC
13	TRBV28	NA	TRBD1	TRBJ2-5	CASRRDRQETQYF	TGTGCCAGCAGACGGGACAGACAAGAGACCCAGTACTTC
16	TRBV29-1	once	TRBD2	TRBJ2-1	CSVGRGSSGGSNEQFF	TGCAGCGTTGGAAGGGGTTCTAGCGGGGGCTCCAATGAGCAGTTCTTC
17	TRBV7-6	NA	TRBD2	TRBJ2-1	CASSLYGGTSGRDEQFF	TGTGCCAGCAGCTTATATGGGGGTACTAGCGGGAGAGATGAGCAGTTCTTC
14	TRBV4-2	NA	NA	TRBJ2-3	CASQVGQKGDTQYF	TGTGCCAGCCAAGTAGGACAGAAGGGGGATACGCAGTATTTT
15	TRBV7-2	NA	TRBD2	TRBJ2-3	CASSRSGSRTDTQYF	TGTGCCAGCAGCCGGAGCGGGAGTAGGACAGATACGCAGTATTTT